Below, 2 T cell receptor beta chains from the same sample are listed, as sequenced in a study of blood T cell repertoires in COVID-19. TCRdb's table, derived via immunoSEQ multiplex PCR, lists solely in-frame clones and lacks some. This table has 45,000 to 55,000 clones, roughly 87% appearing once. Material for sequencing was peripheral blood. These receptors originate from a woman aged 80 or over with acute or convalescent COVID-19.

V and J are TRBV7-8 and TRBJ1-6, with TRBD1 matching 7 bases. There are 16 residues in the CDR3. From germline, CDR1 is SGHVS and CDR2 FQNEAQ. Trimming removed 2 bases from V and 5 bases from J; junction bases left unmatched: 6. The CDR3 DNA is TGTGCCAGCAGCTTAAGGGCAGGGGGTAATAATTCACCCCTCCACTTT. It codes for CASSLRAGGNNSPLHF.

V usage is TRBV10-1 and J usage is TRBJ2-1, with TRBD2 matching over 8 bases. Germline CDR1 reads WNHNN; CDR2 reads SYGVQD (reference sequence). V lost 10 bases to trimming and J lost 4 bases; unmatched junction nucleotides: 9. The CDR3 is 14 residues long. CDR3 protein: CATSLAGGYNEQFF. The CDR3 coding sequence is TGCGCCACCTCCCTGGCGGGGGGTTACAATGAGCAGTTCTTC.